In this sample, the clone carrying this T cell receptor (beta chain) turned up a few times. Its antigen is currently unknown. The record originates from a study of regulatory T cells in long-lasting Graves disease. General study results and limits: Persistent Graves' patients showed less TCR diversity than newly diagnosed patients showed.

Time point described: newly diagnosed GD, antithyroid drugs for less than 3 months. PBMCs were the source of the RNA used for TCR sequencing. To make TCR beta libraries, researchers used iRepertoire HTBI primers and Arm-PCR of CDR3 regions. TCRdb recomputed calls from the multiplex PCR reads with MiXCR, one row per CDR3 protein. The repertoire holds 300,000 to 400,000 distinct CDR3 sequences, with 15% as singletons. The CDR3 runs to 13 residues. Trimming cost V 0 bases and J 9 bases, with 11 bases left between them. Per the germline V gene, CDR1 is MNHEY and CDR2 is SVGEGT. The specimen was peripheral blood mononuclear cells (PBMCs), collected at new diagnosis, from a patient treated with antithyroid drugs. The clonotype comes from a female donor with Graves disease. The chain is built from TRBV6-2 or TRBV6-3 and TRBJ1-1; TRBD1 might be the D (6 bases). The CDR3 coding sequence is TGTGCCAGCAGTTACTCAGGGGGTGAGCAAGCTTTCTTT. Amino acid sequence: CASSYSGGEQAFF.